This is a list of T cell receptor beta chains from one sample in a study of T cell responses to AZD1222 COVID-19 vaccine. The assay was immunoSEQ multiplex PCR, and TCRdb's table has in-frame clones only and misses some. The table records 150,000 to 200,000 clones, 90% of them present only once. The sequences come from peripheral blood, collected on day 0 of AZD1222 vaccination. Receptors originate from an adult in good health. Each CDR3 is given with its conserved first and last residue. The D gene is left open where the match is weak. Rows may omit the clone size; those that give it use once, few, many or a size class.

TRBV5-1,TRBJ2-3,once,TRBD1,CASSTTGDGTDTQYF,TGCGCCAGCAGCACCACAGGGGATGGCACAGATACGCAGTATTTT
TRBV7-2,TRBJ2-4,NA,TRBD2,CASSLGVLAGASAKNIQYF,TGTGCCAGCAGCTTAGGGGTCCTAGCGGGGGCTTCAGCCAAAAACATTCAGTACTTC
TRBV6-2/TRBV6-3,TRBJ2-1,NA,NA,CASSYTRAKLSYNEQFF,TGTGCCAGCAGTTACACTCGGGCCAAACTCTCCTACAATGAGCAGTTCTTC
TRBV19,TRBJ1-1,NA,NA,CASSLGTPNTEAFF,TGTGCCAGTAGTTTGGGGACACCGAACACTGAAGCTTTCTTT
TRBV19,TRBJ2-2,few,NA,CASSAGELFF,TGTGCCAGTAGTGCCGGGGAGCTGTTTTTT
TRBV19,TRBJ1-1,NA,NA,CASSIGRGLNTEAFF,TGTGCCAGTAGTATAGGAAGGGGGTTGAACACTGAAGCTTTCTTT
TRBV2,TRBJ1-5,NA,NA,CASSMDVNSNQPQHF,TGTGCCAGCAGTATGGACGTTAATAGCAATCAGCCCCAGCATTTT
TRBV6-1,TRBJ2-7,NA,TRBD1,CASSERDRGPYEQYF,TGTGCCAGCAGTGAAAGGGACAGGGGTCCCTACGAGCAGTACTTC
TRBV14,TRBJ2-1,NA,NA,CASSQGKGTFYNEQFF,TGTGCCAGCAGCCAAGGAAAGGGGACGTTTTACAATGAGCAGTTCTTC
TRBV12-5,TRBJ2-7,NA,TRBD1,CASNPGQVLLIPYLKQYF,TGTGCTAGCAACCCGGGACAGGTATTGCTAATCCCCTACTTGAAGCAGTACTTC
TRBV18,TRBJ1-1,NA,NA,CASSPDRGPGEAFF,TGTGCCAGCTCACCCGACCGGGGGCCTGGGGAAGCTTTCTTT
TRBV5-1,TRBJ1-2,NA,NA,CASSSNYGYTF,TGCGCCAGCAGCTCCAACTATGGCTACACCTTC
TRBV4-3,TRBJ2-5,NA,TRBD1,CASSQESHFRAGWGQRTQYF,TGCGCCAGCAGCCAAGAGTCACACTTTCGTGCAGGGTGGGGACAGCGGACCCAGTACTTC
TRBV29-1,TRBJ1-1,NA,TRBD1,CSARTRAGTENTEAFF,TGCAGCGCCAGAACCCGAGCCGGGACAGAGAACACTGAAGCTTTCTTT
TRBV7-2,TRBJ1-2,NA,NA,CASSTRDHFYGYTF,TGTGCCAGCAGCACCCGGGACCACTTCTATGGCTACACCTTC
TRBV4-3,TRBJ2-3,NA,NA,CASSHANPVAGRMTDTQYF,TGCGCCAGCAGCCACGCGAATCCGGTCGCGGGGAGGATGACAGATACGCAGTATTTT
TRBV10-2,TRBJ1-1,once,NA,CASREQGRTAEAFF,TGCGCCAGCAGGGAACAGGGCCGAACGGCTGAAGCTTTCTTT
TRBV12-3/TRBV12-4,TRBJ1-2,NA,NA,CASNTGIGGYTF,TGTGCCAGCAACACAGGGATAGGAGGCTACACCTTC
TRBV7-2,TRBJ1-1,NA,NA,CASSQGPNTEAFF,TGTGCCAGCAGCCAGGGCCCCAACACTGAAGCTTTCTTT
TRBV5-4,TRBJ1-1,NA,NA,CASSAATTEAFF,TGTGCCAGCAGCGCGGCCACCACTGAAGCTTTCTTT
TRBV5-1,TRBJ2-1,once,TRBD1,CASSPGQGDEQFF,TGCGCCAGCAGCCCTGGACAGGGCGATGAGCAGTTCTTC
TRBV18,TRBJ2-7,NA,TRBD1,CASSPTGTGTDYEQYF,TGTGCCAGCTCACCGACCGGGACAGGGACAGACTACGAGCAGTACTTC
TRBV6-5,TRBJ1-2,NA,NA,CASSYSPNYGYTF,TGTGCCAGCAGTTACTCGCCAAACTATGGCTACACCTTC
TRBV5-4,TRBJ1-1,NA,TRBD1,CEGQGAGTEAFF,TGTGAAGGGCAGGGGGCGGGCACTGAAGCTTTCTTT
TRBV5-6,TRBJ1-3,NA,NA,CASSSYSTIYF,TGTGCCAGCAGCTCCTACTCCACCATATATTTT
TRBV5-1,TRBJ1-2,once,NA,CASSLVINYGYTF,TGCGCCAGCAGCTTGGTCATTAACTATGGCTACACCTTC
TRBV5-6,TRBJ1-4,NA,TRBD1,CASSLERGQGREKLFF,TGTGCCAGCAGCTTGGAGAGGGGACAGGGTAGGGAAAAACTGTTTTTT
TRBV7-6,TRBJ1-1,once,NA,CASSLEVTGTAFF,TGTGCCAGCAGCTTAGAGGTTACAGGGACAGCTTTCTTT